Below, 10 T cell receptor beta chains from the same sample are listed, as sequenced in a study of identical twins (dated by TCRdb to the mid-2010s). Preparation of the library involved 5' RACE. Data came from an Illumina HiSeq 2000. TCRdb redid the processing of the public reads, applying fastp at Q25 and MiXCR, and retained in-frame beta chains. A single entry per CDR3 protein holds the most common genes and DNA from its merged rows. This sample has roughly 1.6 million distinct CDR3 sequences in its table, and roughly a third of those were observed once. The ten biggest clones cover 0.25% to 0.3% of the sample. Sequenced sample: cord blood. Receptors were obtained from a newborn girl in good health.

This clonotype turned up a few times. The rearrangement links TRBV2 to TRBJ1-5; the match to TRBD1 covers 7 bases. Germline CDR1 and CDR2: SNHLY and FYNNEI. The length of the CDR3 is 14 residues. V shed 2 bases and J 6 bases; nucleotides not matched to a gene: 4. The CDR3 spells CASSETRGGQPQHF. In nucleotides, the CDR3 is TGTGCCAGCAGTGAAACCAGGGGGGGTCAGCCCCAGCATTTT. The complete variable domain, with remaining parts taken from reference TRBV2 and TRBJ1-5, reads EPEVTQTPSHQVTQMGQEVILRCVPISNHLYFYWYRQILGQKVEFLVSFYNNEISEKSEIFDDQFSVERPDGSNFTLKIRSTKLEDSAMYFCASSETRGGQPQHFGDGTRLSIL.

This chain uses TRBV6-6 with TRBJ1-6; a possible D gene is TRBD1 (5 bases). Germline CDR1 MNHNY, CDR2 SVGAGI (reference sequence). V was pared by 7 bases and J by 0 bases, with 13 bases between. CDR3 length: 16 residues. The CDR3, as DNA: TGTGCCAGCAAACGGGACGGCCTCTCCTATAATTCACCCCTCCACTTT. Its protein product is CASKRDGLSYNSPLHF.

Points on this clonotype: This may come from a read error, since a much larger clone is one base off. This sequence joins TRBV3-1 and TRBJ1-1; D uncertain. The germline V gene encodes CDR1 LGHDT and CDR2 YNNKEL (reference sequence). This CDR3 spans 14 amino acids. CDR3 DNA sequence: TGTGCCAGCAGCCAAGTTGGAGTGAACACTGTAGCTTTCTTT. Its translation: CASSQVGVNTVAFF.

This clonotype was seen more than once but under ten times. The rearrangement uses TRBV14 and TRBJ2-2, with D perhaps TRBD1 or TRBD2 (5 bases each). V was pared by 0 bases and J by 1 base, with 12 bases between. The CDR3 is made up of 17 amino acids. The germline CDR1 and CDR2 sequences are SGHDN and FVKESK. The DNA for the CDR3 is TGTGCCAGCAGCCAAGATGTCAGGGACGGGAACACCGGGGAGCTGTTTTTT. Translated: CASSQDVRDGNTGELFF.

This clonotype was seen a handful of times. The chain carries TRBV29-1 and TRBJ1-2; D is unresolved. Germline V gene sequence: CDR1 SQVTM, CDR2 ANQGSEA. This CDR3 spans 13 amino acids. The germline V and J ends were trimmed by 3 bases and 0 bases, with 8 bases remaining between them. The CDR3: CSVDTPANYGYTF. The CDR3 nucleotides are TGCAGCGTTGACACGCCTGCTAACTATGGCTACACCTTC.

A few counts support this clonotype. The chain has TRBV20-1 and TRBJ1-2; 7 bases line up with TRBD1. This CDR3 contains 14 residues. CDR1 is DFQATT and CDR2 is SNEGSKA in the germline V gene (reference sequence). V lost 6 bases to trimming and J lost 3 bases; unmatched junction nucleotides: 10. The CDR3 region is CSATPNRGYYGYTF. CDR3 nucleotides: TGCAGTGCCACTCCGAACAGGGGTTACTATGGCTACACCTTC.

This clonotype was counted many times. The chain employs TRBV7-2 and TRBJ1-2, with D possibly matching TRBD1 (5 bases). The germline gives CDR1 SGHTA, CDR2 FQGNSA. V was cut by 0 bases and J by 7 bases, with 15 bases left in between. The CDR3 contains 15 residues. The DNA of the CDR3 is TGTGCCAGCAGCTTAGCCAGGGCCTGGAACGGTGGCTACACCTTC. Translating it yields CASSLARAWNGGYTF.

This clonotype has at least ten counts. The rearrangement uses TRBV5-1 and TRBJ2-1, with D hard to call. This CDR3 spans 12 amino acids. Germline CDR1 and CDR2: SGHRS and YFSETQ. The V end lost 0 bases, the J end lost 6 bases, and 4 bases lay between the germline ends. The CDR3, as DNA: TGCGCCAGCAGCTTGGTCTCCAATGAGCAGTTCTTC. This codes for CASSLVSNEQFF.

This clonotype was picked up a small number of times. The rearrangement joins TRBV6-5 to TRBJ2-4, with D possibly matching TRBD1 (5 bases). The J call may be wrong; the DNA end is better matched by TRBJ2-5. The V gene's germline CDR1 is MNHEY and CDR2 SVGAGI. This CDR3 is 11 amino acids long. DNA of the CDR3: TGTGCCGCCAGGGCAGGAGAGACCCAGTACTTC. Its translation: CAARAGETQYF.

This clonotype showed up many times. This chain links TRBV7-9 with TRBJ2-1, with D perhaps given as TRBD1 or TRBD2 (6 bases each). Germline V gene data show CDR1 as SEHNR and CDR2 as FQNEAQ (reference sequence). V lost 4 bases, J lost 0 bases, and 10 bases lay in between. This CDR3 is built from 15 residues. CDR3 protein: CASSSGASSYNEQFF. CDR3 in DNA: TGTGCCAGCAGCTCGGGGGCGAGCTCCTACAATGAGCAGTTCTTC.